A single sample gave rise to the 25 T cell receptor beta chains below, sequenced in a study of blood T cells in healthy people across ages. A sample-barcoded 5' primer and a J-beta primer mix were used in a second PCR of roughly 6 to 11 cycles. TCRdb re-analysed the 5' RACE reads in MiXCR, keeping a single row per CDR3 protein. The table includes 550,000 to 650,000 distinct CDR3 sequences, less than 35% detected once. The material sequenced was blood. The origin of the receptors is a woman aged 80 or over in good health.

The sample holds a few counts of this clonotype. V is TRBV10-3 and J is TRBJ2-7, with 8 positions matching TRBD1. There are 12 residues in the CDR3. V lost 10 bases, J lost 3 bases, and 5 bases stayed unmatched. Germline values: CDR1 ENHRY, CDR2 SYGVKD. CDR3 residues: CATSTGGYEQYF. The CDR3 DNA is TGTGCCACCAGCACAGGGGGCTACGAGCAGTACTTC.

V is TRBV10-2 and J is TRBJ2-5; 14 bases align to TRBD2. CDR1 and CDR2 (germline): WSHSY, SAAADI. The CDR3 has 20 amino acids. V was clipped by 0 bases and J by 11 bases; unmatched bases: 20. DNA for the CDR3: TGCGCCAGCAGTGAGTCGACACGGGGACTAGCGGGAGTGGAGGTAAATGAGCAGTACTTC. Translation gives CASSESTRGLAGVEVNEQYF.

Remarks on this clonotype: Compared with germline, one end of the junction differs, possibly owing to a read error. The chain has TRBV5-1 and TRBJ1-1, with D maybe TRBD1 (6 bases). Germline V lookup: CDR1 SGHRS, CDR2 YFSETQ. The CDR3 sequence is 14 residues long. CDR3 coding DNA: TGCGCCGGCAGCTCCGGGGACATTCGGCCTGAAGCTTTCTTT. Encoded protein: CAGSSGDIRPEAFF. Together with reference TRBV5-1 and TRBJ1-1, the CDR3 gives the full variable domain: KAGVTQTPRYLIKTRGQQVTLSCSPISGHRSVSWYQQTPGQGLQFLFEYFSETQRNKGNFPGRFSGRQFSNSRSEMNVSTLELGDSALYLCAGSSGDIRPEAFFGQGTRLTVV.

This clonotype came up a few times. One base away lies a much larger clone, so this may be a sequencing read error. The V and J genes are TRBV10-3 and TRBJ2-7; tentative D call: TRBD2 (5 bases). The CDR3 runs 12 residues. Germline V CDR1 and CDR2: ENHRY, SYGVKD. The CDR3 spells CTISEGPYEQYF. CDR3 bases: TGTACCATCAGTGAGGGCCCATACGAGCAGTACTTC.

As concerns this clonotype: At one end the junction does not follow the germline gene, possibly because of a read error. The chain has TRBV3-1 and TRBJ2-7; D not certain. CDR3 length: 14 amino acids. CDR1 LGHDT and CDR2 YNNKEL come from the germline V gene (reference sequence). CDR3 in amino acids: CACSQDKGTYEQYF. CDR3 DNA: TGTGCCTGCAGCCAAGATAAAGGAACCTACGAGCAGTACTTC.

This clonotype was seen ten or more times. The V gene is TRBV7-8, the J gene TRBJ1-6; TRBD1 matches 7 bases. The germline V gene encodes CDR1 SGHVS and CDR2 FQNEAQ. Trimming at V came to 4 bases and at J to 6 bases, leaving 9 bases not matched to a gene. The CDR3 contains 16 residues. DNA of the CDR3: TGTGCCAGCAGCTCCGACCAGGGGGGGGGTAATTCACCCCTCCACTTT. Translating gives CASSSDQGGGNSPLHF. Full variable domain (remainder filled in from reference TRBV7-8 and TRBJ1-6): GAGVSQSPRYKVAKRGQDVALRCDPISGHVSLFWYQQALGQGPEFLTYFQNEAQLDKSGLPSDRFFAERPEGSVSTLKIQRTQQEDSAVYLCASSSDQGGGNSPLHFGNGTRLTVT.

The gene calls are TRBV20-1 and TRBJ2-4, with TRBD2 matching over 14 bases. V shed 5 bases, J shed 13 bases, and the junction held 13 bases outside the gene matches. CDR1 is DFQATT and CDR2 is SNEGSKA in the germline V gene (reference sequence). This CDR3 comprises 15 residues. The CDR3: CSAPVGTSGSNEQYF. For the CDR3, the DNA is TGCAGTGCTCCGGTCGGGACTAGCGGGAGCAATGAGCAGTACTTC.

The chain couples TRBV6-1 to TRBJ2-4; D not resolved. The V end was cut by 2 bases, the J end by 7 bases, with 9 bases between. CDR1 and CDR2 from the germline V gene are MNHNS and SASEGT. The CDR3 spans 13 residues. CDR3 loop: CASSERVTNIQYF. CDR3 nucleotides: TGTGCCAGCAGTGAAAGGGTGACGAACATTCAGTACTTC.

This chain joins TRBV18 and TRBJ2-5, with D unclear. Germline V gene data show CDR1 as KGHSH and CDR2 as LQKENI. CDR3 length equals 13 residues. Trimming removed 0 bases from V and 3 bases from J, with 5 bases in between. This CDR3 reads CASSPPTEETQYF. In DNA form, the CDR3 reads TGTGCCAGCTCACCACCGACGGAAGAGACCCAGTACTTC.

The V gene is TRBV7-9, the J gene TRBJ1-4, with D hard to call. Germline CDR1 reads SEHNR; CDR2 reads FQNEAQ (reference sequence). Trimming removed 5 bases at V and 1 base at J, with 11 bases between. This CDR3 comprises 15 residues. The CDR3, as DNA: TGTGCCAGCAGCCCCGGTTATGGAACTAATGAAAAACTGTTTTTT. It is translated as CASSPGYGTNEKLFF. Based on the CDR3 plus reference TRBV7-9 and TRBJ1-4, the full variable domain is DTGVSQNPRHKITKRGQNVTFRCDPISEHNRLYWYRQTLGQGPEFLTYFQNEAQLEKSRLLSDRFSAERPKGSFSTLEIQRTEQGDSAMYLCASSPGYGTNEKLFFGSGTQLSVL.

This clonotype has a handful of counts. The chain carries TRBV3-1 and TRBJ2-2; 8 nucleotides align to TRBD2. Looked up from germline, CDR1 is LGHDT and CDR2 is YNNKEL (reference sequence). V gave up 4 bases and J gave up 6 bases; unmatched junction bases: 19. The CDR3 runs 19 residues. CDR3 sequence (DNA): TGTGCCAGCAGCCCTCTTGGATCGGGGGGGTCGTTCGTAGCCGGGGAGCTGTTTTTT. It specifies CASSPLGSGGSFVAGELFF.

This clonotype was found many times. This chain uses TRBV7-3 with TRBJ1-1, with no clear D. Germline V gene sequence: CDR1 SGHTA, CDR2 FQGTGA. Trimming took off 2 bases at V and 7 bases at J, with 17 bases between the two ends. The CDR3 sequence is 15 residues long. In DNA form, the CDR3 reads TGTGCCAGCAGCTTACTTGCAGGAGGGCGAGGTGAAGCTTTCTTT. Translated: CASSLLAGGRGEAFF.

The chain couples TRBV3-1 to TRBJ2-3; a weak D match, TRBD1 (6 bases). Germline V lookup: CDR1 LGHDT, CDR2 YNNKEL (reference sequence). The CDR3 runs to 15 residues. The germline V and J ends were trimmed by 5 bases and 4 bases, with 16 bases remaining between them. This chain's CDR3 is CASSERGIQSDTQYF. Written as DNA, the CDR3 is TGTGCCAGCAGCGAGAGGGGGATCCAATCAGATACGCAGTATTTT.

The chain joins TRBV7-2 to TRBJ1-3; tentatively, D is TRBD1 (6 bases). V gave up 6 bases and J gave up 2 bases, with 11 bases separating them. Germline V gene lookup returns CDR1 SGHTA and CDR2 FQGNSA. This CDR3 contains 14 residues. Here the CDR3 DNA reads TGTGCCAGCAGATTACAGGGTACTGGAAACACCATATATTTT. Protein: CASRLQGTGNTIYF.

The sample holds many counts of this clonotype. The chain couples TRBV7-8 to TRBJ2-1; TRBD2 matches 12 bases. Germline V lookup: CDR1 SGHVS, CDR2 FQNEAQ. The CDR3 loop spans 15 amino acids. V was clipped by 5 bases and J by 4 bases; unmatched bases: 3. CDR3 amino acids: CASSKTSGGYNEQFF. The DNA of the CDR3 is TGTGCCAGCAGCAAGACTAGCGGGGGTTACAATGAGCAGTTCTTC.

This sequence joins TRBV5-1 and TRBJ2-1; D perhaps matches TRBD1 (5 bases). Trimming shortened V by 0 bases and J by 9 bases, and 16 bases separated the two germline ends. The CDR3 runs 15 residues. Germline loops: CDR1 SGHRS, CDR2 YFSETQ. Here the CDR3 DNA reads TGCGCCAGCAGCTTGGTGCAGGGTAGAGTGGGTGAGCAGTTCTTC. Translated: CASSLVQGRVGEQFF.

The chain combines TRBV7-2 with TRBJ2-4; D remains ambiguous. Per germline, CDR1 SGHTA and CDR2 FQGNSA. The CDR3 totals 14 residues. V was pared by 5 bases and J by 13 bases, with 21 bases between. The CDR3 spells CASSALNGCNEQYF. The CDR3 DNA follows: TGTGCCAGCAGCGCGTTAAACGGCTGCAATGAGCAGTACTTC. Full variable domain (outside the CDR3, taken from reference TRBV7-2 and TRBJ2-4): GAGVSQSPSNKVTEKGKDVELRCDPISGHTALYWYRQSLGQGLEFLIYFQGNSAPDKSGLPSDRFSAERTGGSVSTLTIQRTQQEDSAVYLCASSALNGCNEQYFGAGTRLSVL.

This clonotype showed up many times. The V and J genes are TRBV5-1 and TRBJ1-2; TRBD1 might be the D (6 bases). Trimming took off 0 bases at V and 8 bases at J, with 14 bases between the two ends. Germline CDR1 reads SGHRS; CDR2 reads YFSETQ. The CDR3 covers 14 residues. This chain's CDR3 is CASSLGGQQDGYTF. DNA for the CDR3: TGCGCCAGCAGCTTGGGCGGACAGCAGGACGGCTACACCTTC.

This clonotype was detected ten times or more. This rearrangement joins TRBV6-2 or TRBV6-3 to TRBJ2-1; tentative D call: TRBD1 (6 bases). Germline loops: CDR1 MNHEY, CDR2 SVGEGT. This CDR3 is built from 15 residues. V dropped 5 bases and J dropped 3 bases, with 14 bases sitting between them. In DNA, the CDR3 is TGTGCCAGCAGTACTCAGGGGCAGTTCTACAATGAGCAGTTCTTC. Its protein is CASSTQGQFYNEQFF.

The chain employs TRBV7-9 and TRBJ2-3, with 8 bases that match TRBD2. Germline V gene lookup returns CDR1 SEHNR and CDR2 FQNEAQ (reference sequence). Unmatched junction bases numbered 9, after V lost 0 bases and J lost 4 bases. The CDR3 has 17 amino acids. As DNA, the CDR3 is TGTGCCAGCAGCTTAGCTCCGGGGGGGCCAAGGGCAGATACGCAGTATTTT. This gives the protein CASSLAPGGPRADTQYF.

This clonotype was detected a few times. The V and J genes are TRBV20-1 and TRBJ2-1; TRBD2 agrees at 8 bases. Germline V gene sequence: CDR1 DFQATT, CDR2 SNEGSKA (reference sequence). This CDR3 region has 12 residues. J gave up 10 bases and V 6 bases, and 8 bases lay outside the gene matches. The CDR3 here is CSAQRSSGEQFF. CDR3 coding DNA: TGCAGTGCCCAGCGTTCTAGCGGGGAGCAGTTCTTC.

This chain uses TRBV12-3 or TRBV12-4 with TRBJ2-3; a possible D gene is TRBD2 (5 bases). V was pared by 2 bases and J by 4 bases, with 13 bases between. This CDR3 contains 15 residues. The CDR3 bases are TGTGCCAGCAGTTTAACCAGAGGGAGCGCAGATACGCAGTATTTT. Its protein product is CASSLTRGSADTQYF.

Many counts were recorded for this clonotype. V and J are TRBV20-1 and TRBJ2-7, with 11 nucleotides matching TRBD2. The V and J ends lost 3 bases and 3 bases, in that order; junction bases with no gene match: 4. Germline CDR1 and CDR2: DFQATT and SNEGSKA (reference sequence). The CDR3 length is 14 residues. As DNA, the CDR3 is TGCAGTGCTAGGGGACTAGCGGTATACTACGAGCAGTACTTC. Translating it yields CSARGLAVYYEQYF.

DNA of the CDR3: TGTGCCAGCAGTGACCGGGCGGGGGCTTACAATGAGCAGTACTTC. Its protein is CASSDRAGAYNEQYF. The V and J genes are TRBV2 and TRBJ2-7; D may be TRBD2 (7 bases). CDR1 and CDR2 from the germline V gene are SNHLY and FYNNEI. Deletions cut 3 bases from V and 7 bases from J, with 19 bases between. The CDR3 consists of 15 residues.

This clonotype appeared many times. This chain uses TRBV6-5 with TRBJ2-7; tentatively, D is TRBD2 (7 bases). The CDR3 is 16 residues long. Trimming pared 6 bases from V and 6 bases from J, leaving 24 bases between. Germline V gene sequence: CDR1 MNHEY, CDR2 SVGAGI. The CDR3 DNA is TGTGCCAGCAGCTACCGGGGGAGGGGGAATGTCATCGAGCAGTACTTC. This sequence encodes CASSYRGRGNVIEQYF.